This T cell receptor (beta chain) was identified during a study of T cells after yellow fever vaccination. Trimming removed 1 base at V and 4 bases at J, with 14 bases between. CDR1 and CDR2 from the germline V gene are KGHSH and LQKENI. CDR3 length equals 16 residues. One entry per CDR3 protein, called by TCRdb with MiXCR from the 5' RACE reads. In the table there are some 15,000 distinct CDR3 sequences, roughly 7.2% of which are singletons. The chain has TRBV18 and TRBJ1-3, with a possible D match to TRBD1 (6 bases). The sample consisted of PBMCs, either bulk or a sorted T-cell subset (CD4+, CD8+, memory, or dextramer-sorted; not recorded which), taken on the day of the yellow fever booster vaccination. The receptor was isolated from a man aged 18 to 35 who received the YFV17D yellow fever vaccine. This CDR3 reads CASSPQGDSRGNTIYF. The DNA for the CDR3 is TGTGCCAGCTCACCACAGGGGGACTCCAGGGGAAACACCATATATTTT.